The rows below give T cell receptor beta chains drawn from one sample of a study of T cell responses to AZD1222 COVID-19 vaccine. Sequencing used immunoSEQ multiplex PCR; TCRdb keeps in-frame clones, though not all of them. The data show roughly 140,000 clones, approximately 87% seen once. The material was peripheral blood, obtained 28 days after the second AZD1222 dose. Every receptor here comes from an adult who received the AZD1222 COVID-19 vaccine. The CDR3 runs from the conserved cysteine through the conserved F or W. D genes are given only for firm matches. Size values are once, few and many counts, or a class for expanded clones, and some rows have none.

J,D,size,V,CDR3,DNA
TRBJ2-1,.,.,TRBV11-2,CASSSGQGGFSYNEQFF,TGTGCCAGCAGCTCCGGGCAGGGGGGTTTCTCCTACAATGAGCAGTTCTTC
TRBJ2-3,.,.,TRBV7-9,CASRSLAATDTQYF,TGTGCCAGCAGATCTTTGGCGGCCACAGATACGCAGTATTTT
TRBJ2-1,TRBD2,.,TRBV5-6,CASSGGRTSGSSYNEQFF,TGTGCCAGCAGCGGGGGCAGGACTAGCGGTAGCTCCTACAATGAGCAGTTCTTC
TRBJ2-5,.,few,TRBV25-1,CASSERTSPWETQYF,TGTGCCAGCAGTGAACGAACTAGCCCATGGGAGACCCAGTACTTC
TRBJ1-1,.,.,TRBV3-1/TRBV3-2,CASSQGTVATEAFF,TGTGCCAGCAGCCAAGGGACAGTGGCCACTGAAGCTTTCTTT
TRBJ2-1,TRBD1,once,TRBV28,CASSSGQGAYNEQFF,TGTGCCAGCAGTTCGGGACAGGGGGCGTACAATGAGCAGTTCTTC
TRBJ2-1,TRBD1,.,TRBV19,CASTPGQDYPSYNEQFF,TGTGCCAGTACTCCGGGACAGGATTATCCCTCCTACAATGAGCAGTTCTTC
TRBJ1-2,.,.,TRBV6-5,CASSSDGNYGYTF,TGTGCCAGCAGTTCCGACGGTAACTATGGCTACACCTTC
TRBJ2-7,.,.,TRBV27,CASSPRIGLIYEQYF,TGTGCCAGCAGTCCTAGGATAGGGCTTATCTACGAGCAGTACTTC
TRBJ2-7,TRBD1,.,TRBV3-1/TRBV3-2,CASSRDRWREQYF,TGTGCCAGCAGCCGGGACAGGTGGCGCGAGCAGTACTTC
TRBJ1-6,TRBD1,.,TRBV18,CASSPLGTDNSPLHF,TGTGCCAGCTCACCACTCGGGACAGATAATTCACCCCTCCACTTT
TRBJ1-1,TRBD1,.,TRBV28,CASSSGTANTEAFF,TGTGCCAGCAGTTCCGGGACAGCGAACACTGAAGCTTTCTTT
TRBJ2-2,TRBD1,.,TRBV5-1,CASSNPNRGDTGELFF,TGCGCCAGCAGCAACCCCAACAGGGGTGACACCGGGGAGCTGTTTTTT
TRBJ1-5,.,.,TRBV18,CASSPLREGAQHF,TGTGCCAGCTCACCACTGAGGGAGGGGGCCCAGCATTTT
TRBJ1-1,TRBD1,.,TRBV2,CASRITGGRVSEAFF,TGTGCCAGCAGGATCACAGGGGGGCGTGTGTCTGAAGCTTTCTTT
TRBJ2-7,.,.,TRBV7-9,CASSLLMDSNEQYF,TGTGCCAGCAGCTTGTTAATGGACAGTAACGAGCAGTACTTC
TRBJ1-1,TRBD1,.,TRBV7-2,CASSLGAGGLGTEAFF,TGTGCCAGCAGCTTAGGGGCAGGGGGCCTGGGTACTGAAGCTTTCTTT
TRBJ2-2,TRBD2,.,TRBV10-3,CAIKEAPAGATGELFF,TGTGCCATCAAGGAGGCTCCAGCGGGAGCCACCGGGGAGCTGTTTTTT
TRBJ2-1,.,.,TRBV14,CASSGGLGSYNEQFF,TGTGCCAGCAGCGGGGGCCTGGGGTCCTACAATGAGCAGTTCTTC
TRBJ2-1,TRBD1,.,TRBV3-1/TRBV3-2,CASSPRGQGNGEQFF,TGTGCCAGCAGCCCGCGGGGACAGGGTAACGGTGAGCAGTTCTTC
TRBJ2-3,TRBD1,.,TRBV29-1,CSVPGQLLTDTQYF,TGCAGCGTCCCGGGACAGCTCTTAACAGATACGCAGTATTTT
TRBJ1-5,TRBD1,.,TRBV19,CASSRDSLAGSYSNQPQHF,TGTGCCAGTAGCAGGGACAGCCTCGCCGGTTCTTATAGCAATCAGCCCCAGCATTTT
TRBJ1-5,.,.,TRBV18,CASSPGIRASNQPQHF,TGTGCCAGCTCACCAGGGATCCGGGCCAGCAATCAGCCCCAGCATTTT
TRBJ2-7,TRBD2,.,TRBV28,CASSSPPLAAYEQYF,TGTGCCAGCAGTTCACCTCCCCTAGCGGCCTACGAGCAGTACTTC
TRBJ1-1,.,.,TRBV7-2,CASSLVRGANTEAFF,TGTGCCAGCAGCTTAGTTCGGGGCGCGAACACTGAAGCTTTCTTT
TRBJ1-3,.,.,TRBV5-1,CASSLGQISGNTIYF,TGCGCCAGCAGCTTGGGACAGATCTCTGGAAACACCATATATTTT
TRBJ1-6,.,few,TRBV30,CAWSWQGRNSPLHF,TGTGCCTGGAGTTGGCAGGGTAGAAATTCACCCCTCCACTTT
TRBJ1-5,.,.,TRBV6-5,CASSATSSNQPQHF,TGTGCCAGCAGCGCAACGTCTAGCAATCAGCCCCAGCATTTT
TRBJ1-3,.,.,TRBV19,CASSPSDSYSGNTIYF,TGTGCCAGTAGTCCGTCCGACAGTTACTCTGGAAACACCATATATTTT
TRBJ1-3,.,.,TRBV13,CASSTRQGSGNTIYF,TGTGCCAGCAGCACCCGTCAGGGGTCTGGAAACACCATATATTTT
TRBJ2-7,.,.,TRBV6-5,CASTRLSYEQYF,TGTGCCAGCACTAGGTTAAGTTACGAGCAGTACTTC
TRBJ2-5,TRBD2,.,TRBV5-4,CASSLAGGRAGQYF,TGTGCCAGCAGCTTGGCGGGAGGACGTGCGGGCCAGTACTTC
TRBJ2-1,TRBD1,.,TRBV18,CASSPGQGTYNEQFF,TGTGCCAGCTCTCCGGGACAGGGAACCTACAATGAGCAGTTCTTC
TRBJ2-7,.,.,TRBV5-6,CASSRRGGINEQYF,TGTGCCAGCAGCCGACGGGGCGGGATAAACGAGCAGTACTTC
TRBJ2-2,.,.,TRBV6-2/TRBV6-3,CASSYSGLNTGELFF,TGTGCCAGCAGTTACTCGGGGCTGAACACCGGGGAGCTGTTTTTT
TRBJ2-1,TRBD2,.,TRBV7-2,CASSFSAGGHNEQFF,TGTGCCAGCAGCTTCTCAGCGGGGGGGCACAATGAGCAGTTCTTC
TRBJ2-7,.,.,TRBV19,CASSIRDGHYEQYF,TGTGCCAGTAGTATAAGAGACGGACACTACGAGCAGTACTTC
TRBJ1-1,.,.,TRBV28,CASSSQGNTEAFF,TGTGCCAGCAGTTCACAGGGGAACACTGAAGCTTTCTTT
TRBJ1-1,.,once,TRBV5-1,CASSLDGGLTEAFF,TGCGCCAGCAGCTTGGACGGGGGGCTAACTGAAGCTTTCTTT
TRBJ1-6,TRBD1,.,TRBV6-2/TRBV6-3,CASSWTGSMAPLHF,TGTGCCAGCAGTTGGACAGGGTCGATGGCACCCCTCCACTTT
TRBJ2-3,.,.,TRBV5-1,CASSLYRSTDTQYF,TGCGCCAGCAGCTTGTACCGTAGTACAGATACGCAGTATTTT
TRBJ2-3,.,.,TRBV9,CASSVRPWTDSSTDTQYF,TGTGCCAGCAGCGTCCGTCCATGGACGGACTCTAGCACAGATACGCAGTATTTT
TRBJ1-5,.,.,TRBV5-6,CASSWAEDQPQHF,TGTGCCAGCAGCTGGGCTGAAGATCAGCCCCAGCATTTT
TRBJ2-5,TRBD2,.,TRBV5-6,CASKTSGRETQYF,TGTGCCAGCAAAACTAGCGGGAGGGAGACCCAGTACTTC
TRBJ2-1,.,.,TRBV7-9,CASSPGPSYNEQFF,TGTGCCAGCAGCCCAGGGCCCTCCTACAATGAGCAGTTCTTC
TRBJ2-1,TRBD2,.,TRBV19,CASSLGQGLAGSGNEQFF,TGTGCCAGTAGCTTAGGACAGGGACTAGCGGGATCTGGGAATGAGCAGTTCTTC
TRBJ2-1,TRBD2,few,TRBV7-9,CASSKSGSIWFF,TGTGCCAGCAGCAAGAGCGGGAGTATATGGTTCTTC
TRBJ1-5,TRBD1,.,TRBV5-1,CASSLDGQGGQPQHF,TGCGCCAGCAGCTTGGACGGACAGGGGGGTCAGCCCCAGCATTTT
TRBJ1-2,.,.,TRBV6-2/TRBV6-3,CASSTPGLQSYGYTF,TGTGCCAGCAGTACCCCGGGACTCCAATCCTATGGCTACACCTTC
TRBJ2-3,.,.,TRBV18,CASSPPTTRDTQYF,TGTGCCAGCTCACCACCGACAACTCGCGATACGCAGTATTTT
TRBJ2-3,.,.,TRBV7-2,CASSRGQSTDTQYF,TGTGCCAGCAGCCGGGGACAAAGCACAGATACGCAGTATTTT
TRBJ2-2,.,.,TRBV28,CASSRAGIHTGELFF,TGTGCCAGCAGTCGTGCCGGGATCCACACCGGGGAGCTGTTTTTT
TRBJ1-2,.,.,TRBV18,CASSPPTGQGYTF,TGTGCCAGCTCACCACCCACAGGCCAAGGCTACACCTTC
TRBJ1-2,.,.,TRBV21-1,CASSKVADYGYTF,TGTGCCAGCAGCAAAGTGGCAGACTATGGCTACACCTTC
TRBJ2-1,TRBD1,.,TRBV28,CASSTSLTGAQTYNEQFF,TGTGCCAGCAGTACATCTCTGACAGGGGCCCAAACCTACAATGAGCAGTTCTTC
TRBJ2-7,TRBD1,few,TRBV5-8,CASRTIAGTGINEQYF,TGTGCCAGCAGGACCATTGCCGGGACAGGGATCAACGAGCAGTACTTC
TRBJ1-2,.,.,TRBV19,CASRRQKGHNPGYTF,TGTGCCAGTAGGCGACAGAAGGGCCACAACCCCGGCTACACCTTC
TRBJ1-3,.,.,TRBV18,CASSPNGNPGNTIYF,TGTGCCAGCTCACCAAATGGGAATCCTGGAAACACCATATATTTT
TRBJ2-5,TRBD1,.,TRBV5-6,CASSLVGDRAILEETQYF,TGTGCCAGCAGCTTGGTCGGGGACAGGGCCATCTTGGAAGAGACCCAGTACTTC